This T cell receptor beta chain originates from a study of T-cell reconstitution after alpha-beta-depleted transplantation in children. Ten or more counts support this clonotype. Preparing the TCRbeta library involved the use of unique molecular identifiers. From the PCR reads, TCRdb called clonotypes with MiXCR, one entry per CDR3 protein. The sample records over 550,000 distinct CDR3 sequences, 10% to 13% being singletons. This CDR3 contains 16 residues. Germline V gene data show CDR1 as SGHAT and CDR2 as FQNNGV. The V and J ends lost 4 bases and 0 bases, in that order; junction bases with no gene match: 3.

This material consisted of PBMCs from the stem cell graft donor, taken from the stem cell graft. The sequence came from a human donor who donated a stem cell graft to a child with acute myeloid leukemia. The chain recombines TRBV11-2 with TRBJ2-1; 10 nucleotides match TRBD2. CDR3 sequence: CASSSGLAVSYNEQFF. The DNA of the CDR3 is TGTGCCAGCAGCTCCGGACTAGCGGTCTCCTACAATGAGCAGTTCTTC.